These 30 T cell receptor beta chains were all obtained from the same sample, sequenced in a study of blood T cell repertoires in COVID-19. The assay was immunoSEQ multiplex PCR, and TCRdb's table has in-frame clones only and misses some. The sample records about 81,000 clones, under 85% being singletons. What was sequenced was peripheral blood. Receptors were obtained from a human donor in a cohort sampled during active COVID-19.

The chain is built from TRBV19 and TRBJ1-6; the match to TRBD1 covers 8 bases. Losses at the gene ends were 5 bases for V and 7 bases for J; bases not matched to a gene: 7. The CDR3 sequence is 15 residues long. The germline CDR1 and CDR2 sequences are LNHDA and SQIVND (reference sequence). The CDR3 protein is CASSDRGGTNSPLHF. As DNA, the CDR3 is TGTGCCAGTAGTGACAGGGGCGGAACGAATTCACCCCTCCACTTT.

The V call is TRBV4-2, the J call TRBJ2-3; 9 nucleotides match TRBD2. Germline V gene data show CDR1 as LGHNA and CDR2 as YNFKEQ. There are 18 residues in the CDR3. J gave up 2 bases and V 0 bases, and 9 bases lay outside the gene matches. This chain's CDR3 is CASSQDYSAGGFTDTQYF. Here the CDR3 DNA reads TGTGCCAGCAGCCAAGATTATTCGGCGGGGGGGTTCACAGATACGCAGTATTTT.

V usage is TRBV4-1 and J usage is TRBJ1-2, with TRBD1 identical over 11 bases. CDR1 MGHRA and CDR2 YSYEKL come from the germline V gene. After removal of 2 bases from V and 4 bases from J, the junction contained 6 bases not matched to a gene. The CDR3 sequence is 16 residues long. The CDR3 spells CASSQRDRGFVYGYTF. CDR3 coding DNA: TGCGCCAGCAGCCAACGGGACAGGGGGTTTGTCTATGGCTACACCTTC.

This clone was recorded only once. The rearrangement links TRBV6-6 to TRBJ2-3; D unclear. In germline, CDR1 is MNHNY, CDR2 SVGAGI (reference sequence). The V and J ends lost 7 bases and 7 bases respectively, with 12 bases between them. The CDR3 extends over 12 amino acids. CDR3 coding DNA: TGTGCCAGCATGAATAACTTCAATACGCAGTATTTT. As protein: CASMNNFNTQYF.

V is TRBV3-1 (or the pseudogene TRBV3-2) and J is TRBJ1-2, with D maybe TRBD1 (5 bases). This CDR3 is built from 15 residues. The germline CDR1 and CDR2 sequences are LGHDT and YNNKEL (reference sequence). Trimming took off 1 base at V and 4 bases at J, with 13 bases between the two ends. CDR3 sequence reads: CASSQGDGGVYGYTF. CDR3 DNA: TGTGCCAGCAGCCAAGGGGACGGGGGTGTCTATGGCTACACCTTC.

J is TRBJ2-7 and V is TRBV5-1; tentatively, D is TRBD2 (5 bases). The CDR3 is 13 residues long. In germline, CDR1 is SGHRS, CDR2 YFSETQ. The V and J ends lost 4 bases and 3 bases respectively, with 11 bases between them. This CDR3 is CASSVGLNYEQYF. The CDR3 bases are TGCGCCAGCAGCGTCGGACTGAACTACGAGCAGTACTTC.

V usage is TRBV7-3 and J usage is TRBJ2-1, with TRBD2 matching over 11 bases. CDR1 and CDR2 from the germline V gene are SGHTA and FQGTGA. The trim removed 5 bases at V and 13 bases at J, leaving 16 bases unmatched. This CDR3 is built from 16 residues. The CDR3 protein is CASSQDTSGGFGAQFF. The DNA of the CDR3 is TGTGCCAGCAGCCAGGATACTAGCGGGGGTTTTGGTGCCCAGTTCTTC.

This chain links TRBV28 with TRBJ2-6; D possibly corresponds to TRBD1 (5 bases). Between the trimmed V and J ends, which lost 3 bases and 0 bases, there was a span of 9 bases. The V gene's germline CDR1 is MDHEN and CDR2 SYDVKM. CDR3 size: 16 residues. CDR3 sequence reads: CASSFQGLSGANVLTF. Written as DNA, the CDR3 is TGTGCCAGCAGTTTTCAGGGCCTCTCTGGGGCCAACGTCCTGACTTTC.

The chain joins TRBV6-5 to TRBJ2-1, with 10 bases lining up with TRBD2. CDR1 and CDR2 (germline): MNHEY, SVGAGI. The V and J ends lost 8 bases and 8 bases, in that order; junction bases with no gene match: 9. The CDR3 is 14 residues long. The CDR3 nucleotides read TGTGCCAGCCGTAGGGGACTAGCGTTCGATGAGCAGTTCTTC. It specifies CASRRGLAFDEQFF.

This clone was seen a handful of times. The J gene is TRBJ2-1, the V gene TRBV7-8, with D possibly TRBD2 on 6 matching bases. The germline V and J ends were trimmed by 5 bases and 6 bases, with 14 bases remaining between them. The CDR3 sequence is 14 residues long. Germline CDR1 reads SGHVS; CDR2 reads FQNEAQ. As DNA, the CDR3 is TGTGCCAGCAGCCAGACCCCGGGGGTCAATGAGCAGTTCTTC. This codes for CASSQTPGVNEQFF.

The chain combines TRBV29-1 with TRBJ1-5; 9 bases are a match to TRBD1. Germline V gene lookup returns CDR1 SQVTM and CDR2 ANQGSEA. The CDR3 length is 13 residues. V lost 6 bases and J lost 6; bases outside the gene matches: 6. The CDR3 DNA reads TGCAGCGTCGCGACAGGGGGAGGTCAGCCCCAGCATTTT. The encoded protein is CSVATGGGQPQHF.

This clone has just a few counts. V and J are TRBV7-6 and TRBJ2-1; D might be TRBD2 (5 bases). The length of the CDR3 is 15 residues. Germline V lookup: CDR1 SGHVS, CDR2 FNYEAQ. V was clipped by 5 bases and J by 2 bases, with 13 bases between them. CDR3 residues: CASSARADPYNEQFF. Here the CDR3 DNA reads TGTGCCAGCAGCGCGCGAGCGGATCCCTACAATGAGCAGTTCTTC.

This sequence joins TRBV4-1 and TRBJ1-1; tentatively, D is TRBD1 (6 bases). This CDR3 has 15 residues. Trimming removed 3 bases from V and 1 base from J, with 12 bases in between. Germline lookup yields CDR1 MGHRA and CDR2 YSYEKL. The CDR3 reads CASSQGQEGNTEAFF. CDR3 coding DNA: TGCGCCAGCAGCCAGGGACAAGAGGGGAACACTGAAGCTTTCTTT.

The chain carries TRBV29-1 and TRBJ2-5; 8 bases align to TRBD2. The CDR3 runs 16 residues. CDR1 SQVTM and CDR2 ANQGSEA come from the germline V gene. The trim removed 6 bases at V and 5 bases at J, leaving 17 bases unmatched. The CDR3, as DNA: TGCAGCGTCGACCGAGGAATCGGGGGGGCCTGGGAGACCCAGTACTTC. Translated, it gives CSVDRGIGGAWETQYF. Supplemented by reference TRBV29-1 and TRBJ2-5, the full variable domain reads SAVISQKPSRDICQRGTSLTIQCQVDSQVTMMFWYRQQPGQSLTLIATANQGSEATYESGFVIDKFPISRPNLTFSTLTVSNMSPEDSSIYLCSVDRGIGGAWETQYFGPGTRLLVL.

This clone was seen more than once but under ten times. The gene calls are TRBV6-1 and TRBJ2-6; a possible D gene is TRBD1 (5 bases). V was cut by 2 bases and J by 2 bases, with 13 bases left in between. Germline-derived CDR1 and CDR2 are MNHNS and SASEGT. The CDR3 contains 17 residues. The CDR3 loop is CASSEPNTGPGANVLTF. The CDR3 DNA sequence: TGTGCCAGCAGTGAACCTAACACAGGTCCTGGGGCCAACGTCCTGACTTTC.

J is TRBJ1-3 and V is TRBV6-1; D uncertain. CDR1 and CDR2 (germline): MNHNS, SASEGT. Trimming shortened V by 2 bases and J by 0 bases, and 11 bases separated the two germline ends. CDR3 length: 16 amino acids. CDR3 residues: CASSEYGGSSGNTIYF. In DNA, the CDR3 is TGTGCCAGCAGTGAATACGGCGGCAGCTCTGGAAACACCATATATTTT.

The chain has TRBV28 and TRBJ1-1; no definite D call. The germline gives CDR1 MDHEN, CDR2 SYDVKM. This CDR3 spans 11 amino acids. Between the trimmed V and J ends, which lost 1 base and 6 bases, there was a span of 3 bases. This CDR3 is CASSLSAEAFF. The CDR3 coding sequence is TGTGCCAGCAGTTTATCGGCTGAAGCTTTCTTT.

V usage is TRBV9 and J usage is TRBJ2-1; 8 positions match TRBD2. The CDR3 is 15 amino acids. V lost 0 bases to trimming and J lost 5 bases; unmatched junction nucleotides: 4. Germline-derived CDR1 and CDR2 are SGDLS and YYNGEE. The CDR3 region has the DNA TGTGCCAGCAGCGTAGATAGCGGGGAAAACAATGAGCAGTTCTTC. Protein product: CASSVDSGENNEQFF. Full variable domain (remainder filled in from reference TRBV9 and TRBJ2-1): DSGVTQTPKHLITATGQRVTLRCSPRSGDLSVYWYQQSLDQGLQFLIQYYNGEERAKGNILERFSAQQFPDLHSELNLSSLELGDSALYFCASSVDSGENNEQFFGPGTRLTVL.

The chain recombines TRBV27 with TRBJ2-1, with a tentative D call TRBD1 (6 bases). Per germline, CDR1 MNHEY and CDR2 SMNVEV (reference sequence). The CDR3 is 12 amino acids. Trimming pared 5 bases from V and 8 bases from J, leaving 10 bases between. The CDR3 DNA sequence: TGTGCCAGCAGTCGCAACAGGGATGAGCAGTTCTTC. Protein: CASSRNRDEQFF.

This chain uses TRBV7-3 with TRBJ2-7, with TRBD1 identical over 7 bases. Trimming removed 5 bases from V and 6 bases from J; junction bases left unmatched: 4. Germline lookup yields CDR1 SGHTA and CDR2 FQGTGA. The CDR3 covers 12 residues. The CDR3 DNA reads TGTGCCAGCAGCACCCGACAGGGCGAGCAGTACTTC. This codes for CASSTRQGEQYF.

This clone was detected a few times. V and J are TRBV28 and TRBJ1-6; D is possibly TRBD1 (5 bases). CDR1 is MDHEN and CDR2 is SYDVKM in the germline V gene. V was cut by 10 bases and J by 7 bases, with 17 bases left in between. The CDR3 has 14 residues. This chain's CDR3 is CATDEQGFNSPLHF. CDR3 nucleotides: TGTGCCACCGACGAGCAGGGCTTCAATTCACCCCTCCACTTT.

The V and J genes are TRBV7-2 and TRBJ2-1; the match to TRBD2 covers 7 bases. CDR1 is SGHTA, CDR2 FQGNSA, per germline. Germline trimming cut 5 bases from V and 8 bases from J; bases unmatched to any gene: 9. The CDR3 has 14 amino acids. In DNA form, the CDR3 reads TGTGCCAGCAGCCGGACTAGTTTTTCCGATGAGCAGTTCTTC. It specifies CASSRTSFSDEQFF.

The CDR3 loop is CASSLDLAGGTDTQYF. The CDR3 DNA reads as TGTGCCAGCAGCTTAGATCTAGCGGGGGGCACAGATACGCAGTATTTT. The rearrangement uses TRBV7-9 and TRBJ2-3; 10 bases map to TRBD2. Germline-derived CDR1 and CDR2 are SEHNR and FQNEAQ (reference sequence). V shed 1 base, J shed 1 base, and the junction held 2 bases outside the gene matches. The CDR3 contains 16 residues.

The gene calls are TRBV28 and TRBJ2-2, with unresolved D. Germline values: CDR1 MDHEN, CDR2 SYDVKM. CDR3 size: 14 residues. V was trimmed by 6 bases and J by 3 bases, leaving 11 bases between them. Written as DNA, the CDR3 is TGTGCCAGCAGAAGTAGAGTCTACACCGGGGAGCTGTTTTTT. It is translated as CASRSRVYTGELFF. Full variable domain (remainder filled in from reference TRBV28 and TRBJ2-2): DVKVTQSSRYLVKRTGEKVFLECVQDMDHENMFWYRQDPGLGLRLIYFSYDVKMKEKGDIPEGYSVSREKKERFSLILESASTNQTSMYLCASRSRVYTGELFFGEGSRLTVL.

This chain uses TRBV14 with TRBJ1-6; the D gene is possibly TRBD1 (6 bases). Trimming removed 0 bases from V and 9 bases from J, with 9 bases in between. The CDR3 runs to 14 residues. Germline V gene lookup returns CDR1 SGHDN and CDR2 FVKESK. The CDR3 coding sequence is TGTGCCAGCAGCCAAGAACCGACAGGTTCACCCCTCCACTTT. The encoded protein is CASSQEPTGSPLHF.

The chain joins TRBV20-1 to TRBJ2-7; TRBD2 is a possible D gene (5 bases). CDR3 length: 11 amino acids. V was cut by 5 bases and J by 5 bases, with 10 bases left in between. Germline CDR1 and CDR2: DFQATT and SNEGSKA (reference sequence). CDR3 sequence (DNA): TGCAGTGCTGAGGGATCCCACGAGCAGTACTTC. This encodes CSAEGSHEQYF.

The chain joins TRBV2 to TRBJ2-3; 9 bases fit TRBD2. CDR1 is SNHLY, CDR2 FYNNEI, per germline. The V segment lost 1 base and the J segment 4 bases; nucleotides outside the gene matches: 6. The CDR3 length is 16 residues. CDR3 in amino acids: CASSEVSSGASDTQYF. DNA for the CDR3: TGTGCCAGCAGTGAAGTGTCTAGCGGGGCTTCAGATACGCAGTATTTT.

CDR3 amino acids: CASSSGGFNNEQFF. Written as DNA, the CDR3 is TGTGCCAGCAGTTCGGGGGGGTTTAACAATGAGCAGTTCTTC. V gene TRBV28 combines with J gene TRBJ2-1; 8 bases align to TRBD2. The CDR3 totals 14 residues. The J segment lost 5 bases and the V segment lost 4 bases, leaving 4 bases of the junction unmatched. Germline CDR1 reads MDHEN; CDR2 reads SYDVKM.

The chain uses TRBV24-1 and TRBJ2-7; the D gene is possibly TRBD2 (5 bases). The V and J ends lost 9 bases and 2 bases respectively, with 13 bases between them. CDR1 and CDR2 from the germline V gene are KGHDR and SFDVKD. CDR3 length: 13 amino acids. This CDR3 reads CATDGTGTYEQYF. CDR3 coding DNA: TGTGCCACCGATGGAACGGGAACCTACGAGCAGTACTTC.

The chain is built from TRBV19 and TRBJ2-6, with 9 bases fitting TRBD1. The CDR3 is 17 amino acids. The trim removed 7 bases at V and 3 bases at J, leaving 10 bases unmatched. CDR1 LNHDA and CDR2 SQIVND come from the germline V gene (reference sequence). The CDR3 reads CASTPGQGSSGANVLTF. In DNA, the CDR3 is TGTGCCAGTACACCCGGACAGGGGTCTAGTGGGGCCAACGTCCTGACTTTC.